This TCR beta chain originates from a study of radiation and T cells in renal cell carcinoma. In germline, CDR1 is SGDLS, CDR2 YYNGEE. This CDR3 contains 16 residues. Trimming stripped 4 bases from V and 2 bases from J, with 19 bases between. Profiled with immunoSEQ multiplex PCR; TCRdb holds only in-frame clones, not every one. The sample yields 150,000 to 200,000 clones, about 88% seen once. The time point was: blood 4 weeks post-SBRT, at nephrectomy. Treatment given: 15 Gy SBRT to primary tumor, nephrectomy 4 weeks later. Nephrectomy followed 15 Gy stereotactic body radiation by 4 weeks. After SBRT, blood was collected at 2 and 4 weeks, plus baseline. Clear cell pathology was present in this patient's renal cell carcinoma.

The specimen was blood, collected from a patient whose treatment included radiotherapy and nephrectomy. V usage is TRBV9 and J usage is TRBJ2-7; weak D call: TRBD2 (6 bases). The clonotype originates from a woman between 50 and 59 years old with renal cell carcinoma. This chain's CDR3 is CASSPHPGTPAYEQYF. The CDR3 nucleotides read TGTGCCAGCAGCCCCCACCCCGGGACTCCAGCCTACGAGCAGTACTTC.